This record covers a single T cell receptor (beta chain). The record originates from a study of blood T cells in healthy people across ages. Next came a second PCR, run for about 7 to 12 cycles, which used a sample-barcoded 5' primer along with a J-beta primer mix. MiXCR was run by TCRdb on the 5' RACE reads, yielding one entry per CDR3 protein. The sample includes under 800,000 distinct CDR3 sequences, over 20% of them seen just once. The origin of this receptor is a man in his 70s in good health. Material: blood.

CDR3 bases: TGTGCCAGCACCCCAACTGACAGGGGTTCTCTCCTTCTGCAAGAGACCCAGTACTTC. Protein sequence: CASTPTDRGSLLLQETQYF. The V and J genes are TRBV3-1 and TRBJ2-5; 8 bases line up with TRBD1. The CDR3 has 19 amino acids. The V gene end was trimmed by 7 bases and the J gene end by 2 bases; junction bases not matched to a gene: 21. Germline CDR1 and CDR2: LGHDT and YNNKEL (reference sequence).